This T cell receptor (beta chain) was recovered during a study of T cell responses to AZD1222 COVID-19 vaccine. Study observations and caveats: Mostly white British, mostly female donors; authors suggested clonal diversity may be underestimated. There were vaccine-associated CD4 TCRs across spike, dominant at 160-218 and 743-854.

The data were produced by immunoSEQ multiplex PCR, yet TCRdb's version contains in-frame clones alone and is incomplete. The sample consists of some 120,000 clones, roughly nine tenths of them appearing once. This CDR3 spans 15 amino acids. V lost 11 bases and J 2 bases, leaving 19 bases between the germline ends. Germline lookup yields CDR1 LNHDA and CDR2 SQIVND (reference sequence). Details on this clone: Antigen specificity is unknown.

Source: peripheral blood, taken 28 days after the second AZD1222 dose. This clonotype was sampled from an adult who received the AZD1222 COVID-19 vaccine. The chain uses TRBV19 and TRBJ1-5; possibly TRBD1 for D (6 bases). CDR3 sequence reads: CASGPQGSGNQPQHF. For the CDR3, the DNA is TGTGCCTCAGGCCCCCAGGGGAGTGGCAATCAGCCCCAGCATTTT. The full variable domain, in which reference TRBV19 and TRBJ1-5 provide the parts outside the CDR3, is DGGITQSPKYLFRKEGQNVTLSCEQNLNHDAMYWYRQDPGQGLRLIYYSQIVNDFQKGDIAEGYSVSREKKESFPLTVTSAQKNPTAFYLCASGPQGSGNQPQHFGDGTRLSIL.